These 13 T cell receptor beta chains share one sample of origin, sequenced in a study of CD8 T cells in Susac syndrome. Random-hexamer reverse transcription was applied to about 0.5 to 1 ug RNA. TCRdb reprocessed the immunoSEQ multiplex PCR reads via MiXCR and lists one record per CDR3 protein. The top ten clones hold roughly 0.072% of a sample with more than 200,000 distinct CDR3 sequences, just over 90% of them seen once. Sequences were obtained from CD4+ T cells from PBMCs. These receptor sequences come from a human donor with multiple sclerosis.

The sample holds one count of this clonotype. J is TRBJ1-1 and V is TRBV6-5; D not certain. With 0 bases removed from V and 0 bases from J, the gap between germline ends came to 8 bases. In germline, CDR1 is MNHEY, CDR2 SVGAGI. The CDR3 totals 15 residues. This CDR3 is CASSYSASMNTEAFF. Here the CDR3 DNA reads TGTGCCAGCAGTTACTCGGCCAGCATGAACACTGAAGCTTTCTTT.

The rearrangement links TRBV5-4 to TRBJ2-3; D gene unclear. The CDR3 consists of 15 residues. Trimming removed 3 bases at V and 4 bases at J, with 15 bases between. CDR1 is SGHNT, CDR2 YYREEE, per germline (reference sequence). CDR3: CASSSDQWYPDTQYF. CDR3 DNA: TGTGCCAGCAGCTCGGACCAATGGTACCCAGATACGCAGTATTTT.

This chain connects TRBV7-9 to TRBJ2-7, with D maybe TRBD1 (6 bases). In germline, CDR1 is SEHNR, CDR2 FQNEAQ (reference sequence). The CDR3 contains 14 residues. Between the trimmed V and J ends, which lost 5 bases and 2 bases, there was a span of 13 bases. The CDR3 is CASSPRDTAYEQYF. The CDR3 region has the DNA TGTGCCAGCAGCCCTCGGGACACTGCCTACGAGCAGTACTTC.

In nucleotides, the CDR3 is TGTGCCAGCAGCACGACTAGCGGGTCCCGACTCCGGGAAGAGACGCAGTTCTTC. It specifies CASSTTSGSRLREETQFF. The gene calls are TRBV13 and TRBJ2-1; the match to TRBD2 covers 10 bases. From germline, CDR1 is PRHDT and CDR2 FYEKMQ (reference sequence). Trimming removed 5 bases from V and 12 bases from J; junction bases left unmatched: 22. The CDR3 sequence is 18 residues long.

The chain uses TRBV20-1 and TRBJ2-1, with 8 bases aligning to TRBD1. CDR1 DFQATT and CDR2 SNEGSKA come from the germline V gene (reference sequence). J was trimmed by 0 bases and V by 6 bases; bases with no gene match: 7. CDR3 length: 15 amino acids. This CDR3 is CSADGTGDSYNEQFF. The CDR3 DNA follows: TGCAGTGCCGATGGGACAGGAGACTCCTACAATGAGCAGTTCTTC.

The chain is built from TRBV19 and TRBJ2-6; 9 bases map to TRBD1. V lost 5 bases, J lost 2 bases, and 13 bases stayed unmatched. Germline V gene lookup returns CDR1 LNHDA and CDR2 SQIVND (reference sequence). The CDR3 has 19 residues. For the CDR3, the DNA is TGTGCCAGTAGTTTTCAGGGACAGGGTAGTTTGACTGGGGCCAACGTCCTGACTTTC. Translating it yields CASSFQGQGSLTGANVLTF.

The V and J genes are TRBV20-1 and TRBJ2-1; TRBD2 agrees at 9 bases. In germline, CDR1 is DFQATT, CDR2 SNEGSKA (reference sequence). V trimming: 5 bases; J trimming: 3 bases; junction bases outside the gene matches: 2. CDR3 length: 13 amino acids. The CDR3 region is CSAYSGGYNEQFF. The DNA of the CDR3 is TGCAGTGCTTATAGCGGGGGCTACAATGAGCAGTTCTTC.

The chain is built from TRBV6-5 and TRBJ2-2; weak D call: TRBD2 (6 bases). Trimming took off 0 bases at V and 9 bases at J, with 11 bases between the two ends. The CDR3 runs to 14 residues. From germline, CDR1 is MNHEY and CDR2 SVGAGI. The CDR3 sequence is CASSYSVGGWELFF. CDR3 nucleotide sequence: TGTGCCAGCAGTTACTCTGTGGGAGGCTGGGAGCTGTTTTTT.

The chain recombines TRBV5-4 with TRBJ2-2, with TRBD2 matching 8 bases. The V and J ends lost 0 bases and 4 bases, in that order; junction bases with no gene match: 11. Germline assignment: CDR1 SGHNT and CDR2 YYREEE (reference sequence). This CDR3 is 18 amino acids long. CDR3 loop: CASSLARGAQPGTGELFF. The CDR3 DNA reads TGTGCCAGCAGCTTGGCGCGGGGGGCCCAACCCGGCACCGGGGAGCTGTTTTTT.

The chain uses TRBV3-1 and TRBJ1-1; possible D gene TRBD1, 6 bases. There are 14 residues in the CDR3. The germline V and J ends were trimmed by 5 bases and 3 bases, with 13 bases remaining between them. Per the germline V gene, CDR1 is LGHDT and CDR2 is YNNKEL (reference sequence). CDR3 amino acids: CASSYTGIYTEAFF. The CDR3 DNA reads TGTGCCAGCAGCTACACAGGGATTTACACTGAAGCTTTCTTT.

V is TRBV12-3 or TRBV12-4 and J is TRBJ1-2; 7 positions match TRBD1. This CDR3 spans 14 amino acids. V was pared by 6 bases and J by 3 bases, with 7 bases of the junction left unmatched. CDR3 nucleotide sequence: TGTGCCAGCAGCGATGCCGGGACAGACTATGGCTACACCTTC. Its protein is CASSDAGTDYGYTF.

V gene TRBV18 combines with J gene TRBJ2-5; 9 bases align to TRBD1. This CDR3 has 16 amino acids. Germline V gene data show CDR1 as KGHSH and CDR2 as LQKENI. The V gene end was trimmed by 6 bases and the J gene end by 1 base; junction bases not matched to a gene: 9. The CDR3 DNA follows: TGTGCCAGCTCGCCTGGACAGGGGTCGGTCCAAGAGACCCAGTACTTC. It translates to CASSPGQGSVQETQYF.

V and J are TRBV15 and TRBJ1-5; tentatively, D is TRBD1 (5 bases). The CDR3 has 13 residues. Germline values: CDR1 LNHNV, CDR2 YYDKDF (reference sequence). V dropped 5 bases and J dropped 4 bases, with 9 bases sitting between them. The CDR3 nucleotides are TGTGCCACCAGCGGCGGGGGGAATCAGCCCCAGCATTTT. Its protein product is CATSGGGNQPQHF.